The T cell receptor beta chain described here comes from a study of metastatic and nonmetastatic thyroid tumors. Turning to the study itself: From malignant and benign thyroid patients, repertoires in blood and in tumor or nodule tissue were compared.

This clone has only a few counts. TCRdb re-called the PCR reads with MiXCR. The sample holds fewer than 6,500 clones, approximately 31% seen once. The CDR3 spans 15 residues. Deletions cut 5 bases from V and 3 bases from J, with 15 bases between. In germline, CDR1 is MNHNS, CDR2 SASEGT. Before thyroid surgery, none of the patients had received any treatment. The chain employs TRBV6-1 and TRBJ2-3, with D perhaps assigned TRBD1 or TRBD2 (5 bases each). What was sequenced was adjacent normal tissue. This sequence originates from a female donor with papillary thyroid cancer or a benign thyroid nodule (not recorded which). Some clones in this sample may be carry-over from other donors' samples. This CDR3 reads CASSFSGEGTDTQYF. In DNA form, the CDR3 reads TGTGCCAGCAGTTTTTCAGGAGAGGGGACAGATACGCAGTATTTT.